The source of this T cell receptor (beta chain) is a study of T cell changes during pregnancy in multiple sclerosis. The assay was immunoSEQ multiplex PCR, and TCRdb's table has in-frame clones only and misses some. This sample has some 80,000 clones, with nearly 95% found just once. V lost 5 bases to trimming and J lost 8 bases; unmatched junction nucleotides: 9. Per germline, CDR1 SGHRS and CDR2 YFSETQ. The CDR3 length is 15 residues. This material consisted of peripheral blood, taken in the second trimester of pregnancy. This clonotype originated in a female donor with multiple sclerosis, enrolled in a pregnancy study. The V and J genes are TRBV5-1 and TRBJ2-1, with TRBD2 identical over 11 bases. The CDR3 protein is CASSSWTSGLYEQFF. CDR3 DNA sequence: TGCGCCAGCAGTTCTTGGACTAGCGGGTTATATGAGCAGTTCTTC.